The 30 T cell receptor beta chains below all came from one sample that was sequenced in a study of shared clonotypes between healthy human individuals. The repertoire was sequenced with immunoSEQ multiplex PCR; TCRdb's copy has only in-frame clones and lacks some. Of over a million clones in the sample, over 95% were seen once. The sample was naive CD4+ T cells sorted from blood. Subset noted: CD45RA+ positively selected. These TCRs come from a man aged 30-40 years in good health.

This rearrangement joins TRBV15 to TRBJ2-7; D is undetermined. This CDR3 contains 13 residues. Germline lookup yields CDR1 LNHNV and CDR2 YYDKDF (reference sequence). The V end was cut by 11 bases, the J end by 5 bases, with 19 bases between. This CDR3 reads CAFSLSPLDEQYF. The CDR3 bases are TGTGCCTTCAGCCTTTCCCCCCTTGACGAGCAGTACTTC.

The chain couples TRBV6-1 to TRBJ2-7; 7 positions match TRBD1. This CDR3 is 15 amino acids long. Trimming removed 4 bases from V and 2 bases from J; junction bases left unmatched: 8. Germline CDR1 MNHNS, CDR2 SASEGT. The DNA of the CDR3 is TGTGCCAGCAGTGCGGCCTGGACAGGAACCTACGAGCAGTACTTC. Translated: CASSAAWTGTYEQYF.

The chain couples TRBV7-6 to TRBJ2-7; perhaps TRBD2 as D (6 bases). V was trimmed by 5 bases and J by 3 bases, leaving 17 bases between them. Per germline, CDR1 SGHVS and CDR2 FNYEAQ. CDR3 length equals 15 residues. CDR3 sequence (DNA): TGTGCCAGCAGCCCTAAAGTGACTAGGTACTACGAGCAGTACTTC. It yields the protein CASSPKVTRYYEQYF.

The J gene is TRBJ2-4, the V gene TRBV4-2; 7 positions match TRBD2. In germline, CDR1 is LGHNA, CDR2 YNFKEQ. J lost 0 bases, V lost 3 bases, and 8 bases had no gene match. There are 17 residues in the CDR3. CDR3 loop: CASSHSTSAPAKNIQYF. In DNA, the CDR3 is TGTGCCAGCAGCCACTCAACTAGCGCCCCAGCCAAAAACATTCAGTACTTC.

The chain employs TRBV11-2 and TRBJ1-1; D unclear. Trimming took off 5 bases at V and 1 base at J, with 14 bases between the two ends. Germline CDR1 reads SGHAT; CDR2 reads FQNNGV. The CDR3 spans 15 residues. CDR3 protein: CASSLLGLENTEAFF. CDR3 DNA sequence: TGTGCCAGCAGCCTCCTAGGTCTTGAGAACACTGAAGCTTTCTTT.

The chain joins TRBV5-1 to TRBJ1-1, with D uncertain. Germline V gives CDR1 SGHRS, CDR2 YFSETQ. With 4 bases removed from V and 2 bases from J, the gap between germline ends came to 12 bases. The CDR3 extends over 14 amino acids. The CDR3 loop is CASSPSALNTEAFF. Here the CDR3 DNA reads TGCGCCAGCAGCCCCAGTGCCTTAAACACTGAAGCTTTCTTT.

In this sample, this clone turned up once. The chain carries TRBV6-5 and TRBJ2-1; D gene ambiguous. This CDR3 has 13 residues. Germline CDR1 and CDR2: MNHEY and SVGAGI. V was shortened by 0 bases and J by 8 bases, with 8 bases between the two germline ends. CDR3 residues: CASSYSTAYEQFF. DNA of the CDR3: TGTGCCAGCAGTTACTCTACGGCCTATGAGCAGTTCTTC.

The rearrangement links TRBV25-1 to TRBJ2-2, with 13 bases lining up with TRBD2. V lost 0 bases, J lost 5 bases, and 6 bases stayed unmatched. This CDR3 spans 18 amino acids. The germline CDR1 and CDR2 sequences are MGHDK and SYGVNS. CDR3 protein: CASSEYTMGLAGTGELFF. For the CDR3, the DNA is TGTGCCAGCAGTGAATATACTATGGGACTAGCGGGAACCGGGGAGCTGTTTTTT.

The CDR3 sequence is CASSVPRTVRTQYF. For the CDR3, the DNA is TGTGCCAGCAGCGTACCCCGGACAGTTCGGACCCAGTACTTC. The chain recombines TRBV21-1 with TRBJ2-5; TRBD1, the table's D call, lacks a check against the DNA. TRBV21-1 is a pseudogene segment. The CDR3 extends over 14 amino acids.

This clone was seen a few times. V gene TRBV9 combines with J gene TRBJ1-1; no definite D call. The CDR3 covers 13 residues. Trimming left V 2 bases short and J 0 bases short, with 5 bases between. Germline V gene lookup returns CDR1 SGDLS and CDR2 YYNGEE. This chain's CDR3 is CASSVTLNTEAFF. The DNA of the CDR3 is TGTGCCAGCAGCGTGACATTGAACACTGAAGCTTTCTTT.

The rearrangement links TRBV4-1 to TRBJ2-3; no firm D call. Deletions cut 5 bases from V and 2 bases from J, with 2 bases between. The CDR3 contains 11 residues. Per germline, CDR1 MGHRA and CDR2 YSYEKL. The CDR3 loop reads CASSTTDTQYF. The CDR3 DNA reads TGCGCCAGCAGCACCACAGATACGCAGTATTTT.

In regard to this clone: This sample also contains other DNA sequences that code for the same CDR3. The chain recombines TRBV28 with TRBJ1-4; D is unclear. Germline V lookup: CDR1 MDHEN, CDR2 SYDVKM. This CDR3 comprises 14 residues. Trimming cost V 2 bases and J 5 bases, with 9 bases left between them. The CDR3 is CASSLGGPNEKLFF. CDR3 DNA: TGTGCCAGCAGTTTAGGAGGTCCCAATGAAAAACTGTTTTTT.

The table lists this clone with a count of one. The chain couples TRBV29-1 to TRBJ1-1; no clear D. V lost 5 bases and J lost 5, with 9 bases in between. The CDR3 covers 11 residues. Germline V gene sequence: CDR1 SQVTM, CDR2 ANQGSEA. This chain's CDR3 is CSVLRDTEAFF. The CDR3 DNA follows: TGCAGCGTTCTGAGGGATACTGAAGCTTTCTTT.

V is TRBV30 and J is TRBJ2-3; possibly TRBD2 for D (6 bases). This CDR3 region has 15 residues. Trimming shortened V by 3 bases and J by 2 bases, and 15 bases separated the two germline ends. Germline lookup yields CDR1 GTSNPN and CDR2 SVGIG (reference sequence). The CDR3: CAWSNRDLATDTQYF. CDR3 nucleotides: TGTGCCTGGAGCAACCGGGACTTGGCCACAGATACGCAGTATTTT.

The chain combines TRBV10-1 with TRBJ2-3, with 7 bases matching TRBD2. After removal of 1 base from V and 6 bases from J, the junction contained 4 bases not matched to a gene. Germline V gene data show CDR1 as WNHNN and CDR2 as SYGVQD (reference sequence). The CDR3 has 14 residues. The CDR3 loop is CASSELGLRDTQYF. The CDR3 DNA is TGCGCCAGCAGTGAGTTGGGACTACGCGATACGCAGTATTTT.

The V call is TRBV5-1, the J call TRBJ2-2, with TRBD2 as a possible D gene (6 bases). The germline CDR1 and CDR2 sequences are SGHRS and YFSETQ. V dropped 5 bases and J dropped 5 bases, with 16 bases sitting between them. This CDR3 comprises 15 residues. CDR3 protein: CASSGSGGGTGELFF. In DNA form, the CDR3 reads TGCGCCAGCAGTGGTAGCGGAGGTGGTACCGGGGAGCTGTTTTTT. Filled out from reference TRBV5-1 and TRBJ2-2, the complete variable domain reads KAGVTQTPRYLIKTRGQQVTLSCSPISGHRSVSWYQQTPGQGLQFLFEYFSETQRNKGNFPGRFSGRQFSNSRSEMNVSTLELGDSALYLCASSGSGGGTGELFFGEGSRLTVL.

The chain employs TRBV7-9 and TRBJ2-7; no clear D. CDR3 length: 15 amino acids. V shed 0 bases and J shed 4 bases, with 13 bases lying between them. In germline, CDR1 is SEHNR, CDR2 FQNEAQ (reference sequence). CDR3 region: CASSLAPRNPYEQYF. For the CDR3, the DNA is TGTGCCAGCAGCTTAGCACCCAGGAATCCTTACGAGCAGTACTTC.

The V call is TRBV4-3, the J call TRBJ2-5; the D call may be TRBD1 or TRBD2 (5 bases each). Germline CDR1 and CDR2: LGHNA and YSLEER. Between the trimmed V and J ends, which lost 4 bases and 4 bases, there was a span of 10 bases. The CDR3 has 13 residues. The CDR3 loop is CASSRGPRETQYF. Here the CDR3 DNA reads TGCGCCAGCAGCCGGGGACCGAGAGAGACCCAGTACTTC.

The chain employs TRBV6-1 and TRBJ2-7; the match to TRBD1 covers 8 bases. V was pared by 6 bases and J by 0 bases, with 4 bases of the junction left unmatched. Germline V gene data show CDR1 as MNHNS and CDR2 as SASEGT. The CDR3 loop spans 14 amino acids. CDR3 region: CASRGQVASYEQYF. CDR3 DNA: TGTGCCAGCAGGGGACAGGTGGCCTCCTACGAGCAGTACTTC.

The chain couples TRBV11-2 to TRBJ2-4; D is perhaps TRBD2 (6 bases). The germline gives CDR1 SGHAT, CDR2 FQNNGV. The CDR3 runs to 14 residues. Trimming took off 1 base at V and 7 bases at J, with 11 bases between the two ends. Here the CDR3 reads CASSLVGGVNIQYF. In DNA, the CDR3 is TGTGCCAGCAGCTTAGTGGGGGGTGTGAACATTCAGTACTTC. The variable domain in full, with the rest retrieved from reference TRBV11-2 and TRBJ2-4, is EAGVAQSPRYKIIEKRQSVAFWCNPISGHATLYWYQQILGQGPKLLIQFQNNGVVDDSQLPKDRFSAERLKGVDSTLKIQPAKLEDSAVYLCASSLVGGVNIQYFGAGTRLSVL.

The chain links TRBV9 to TRBJ1-3; D may be TRBD1 (6 bases). This CDR3 comprises 14 residues. Trimming shortened V by 3 bases and J by 6 bases, and 13 bases separated the two germline ends. Germline CDR1 and CDR2: SGDLS and YYNGEE. The DNA of the CDR3 is TGTGCCAGCAGCGCAACAGGGCTCGTAAACACCATATATTTT. Amino acids: CASSATGLVNTIYF.

The gene calls are TRBV6-5 and TRBJ2-5; D may correspond to TRBD1 or TRBD2 (5 bases each). The ends were cut back, 2 bases at V and 1 base at J, with 8 bases in the middle. The CDR3 is made up of 14 amino acids. Germline V lookup: CDR1 MNHEY, CDR2 SVGAGI. The CDR3 loop reads CASSYGGAQETQYF. CDR3 in DNA: TGTGCCAGCAGTTACGGGGGTGCCCAAGAGACCCAGTACTTC.

The chain recombines TRBV9 with TRBJ2-7, with 9 bases identical to TRBD2. The V gene end was trimmed by 4 bases and the J gene end by 2 bases; junction bases not matched to a gene: 7. There are 15 residues in the CDR3. Germline CDR1 reads SGDLS; CDR2 reads YYNGEE. CDR3 amino acids: CASSPDPSGTYEQYF. The CDR3 region has the DNA TGTGCCAGCAGCCCAGACCCTAGCGGGACCTACGAGCAGTACTTC.

This chain joins TRBV7-9 and TRBJ1-3; unclear D gene. Germline CDR1 and CDR2: SEHNR and FQNEAQ (reference sequence). The V end lost 5 bases, the J end lost 2 bases, and 13 bases lay between the germline ends. CDR3 length equals 15 residues. The CDR3 region has the DNA TGTGCCAGCAGCAACCGCAGAGAAGCTGGAAACACCATATATTTT. Translated, it gives CASSNRREAGNTIYF.

The chain carries TRBV7-2 and TRBJ2-6; 7 nucleotides match TRBD1. CDR3 length equals 17 residues. Germline V gene lookup returns CDR1 SGHTA and CDR2 FQGNSA. Trimming at V came to 4 bases and at J to 0 bases, leaving 6 bases not matched to a gene. CDR3 protein: CASSSGTANSGANVLTF. The CDR3 DNA is TGTGCCAGCAGCTCTGGGACAGCCAACTCTGGGGCCAACGTCCTGACTTTC.

The V and J genes are TRBV6-5 and TRBJ2-5; TRBD2 matches 7 bases. V gave up 6 bases and J gave up 5 bases; unmatched junction bases: 12. Germline CDR1 and CDR2: MNHEY and SVGAGI. CDR3 size: 15 residues. The CDR3 spells CASRYTGGAKETQYF. CDR3 sequence (DNA): TGTGCCAGCAGGTATACGGGAGGAGCTAAGGAGACCCAGTACTTC.

A word on this clone: Other DNA sequences from this sample encode an identical CDR3 as well. This chain uses TRBV18 with TRBJ2-5, with no clear D. The V gene lost 3 bases and the J gene lost 4 bases, with 3 bases spanning the gap. Looked up from germline, CDR1 is KGHSH and CDR2 is LQKENI. This CDR3 spans 11 amino acids. This CDR3 reads CASSPSETQYF. The CDR3 coding sequence is TGTGCCAGCTCACCCTCAGAGACCCAGTACTTC.

This chain links TRBV5-1 with TRBJ2-5, with D unclear. The V and J ends lost 0 bases and 4 bases respectively, with 16 bases between them. CDR3 length equals 16 residues. Per germline, CDR1 SGHRS and CDR2 YFSETQ. The CDR3 DNA follows: TGCGCCAGCAGCTTGGTGTCGTCTAACGGACGAGAGACCCAGTACTTC. Its protein product is CASSLVSSNGRETQYF. The full variable domain, its missing parts supplied by reference TRBV5-1 and TRBJ2-5, is KAGVTQTPRYLIKTRGQQVTLSCSPISGHRSVSWYQQTPGQGLQFLFEYFSETQRNKGNFPGRFSGRQFSNSRSEMNVSTLELGDSALYLCASSLVSSNGRETQYFGPGTRLLVL.

The V and J genes are TRBV18 and TRBJ1-3; 8 positions match TRBD1. CDR1 is KGHSH and CDR2 is LQKENI in the germline V gene. With 3 bases clipped from V and 7 bases from J, the junction kept 8 bases outside the gene matches. The CDR3 totals 15 residues. The CDR3 is CASSPDYGQGNTIYF. DNA of the CDR3: TGTGCCAGCTCACCGGATTATGGACAGGGCAACACCATATATTTT.

The rearrangement joins TRBV5-1 to TRBJ2-7, with D tentatively TRBD1 or TRBD2 (6 bases each). Trimming took off 4 bases at V and 6 bases at J, with 20 bases between the two ends. Germline CDR1 reads SGHRS; CDR2 reads YFSETQ. The CDR3 is made up of 15 amino acids. The CDR3 is CASSGRGEGGREQYF. The CDR3 coding sequence is TGCGCCAGCAGCGGCAGGGGAGAGGGAGGCCGCGAGCAGTACTTC. The full variable domain, rest sourced from reference TRBV5-1 and TRBJ2-7, is KAGVTQTPRYLIKTRGQQVTLSCSPISGHRSVSWYQQTPGQGLQFLFEYFSETQRNKGNFPGRFSGRQFSNSRSEMNVSTLELGDSALYLCASSGRGEGGREQYFGPGTRLTVT.